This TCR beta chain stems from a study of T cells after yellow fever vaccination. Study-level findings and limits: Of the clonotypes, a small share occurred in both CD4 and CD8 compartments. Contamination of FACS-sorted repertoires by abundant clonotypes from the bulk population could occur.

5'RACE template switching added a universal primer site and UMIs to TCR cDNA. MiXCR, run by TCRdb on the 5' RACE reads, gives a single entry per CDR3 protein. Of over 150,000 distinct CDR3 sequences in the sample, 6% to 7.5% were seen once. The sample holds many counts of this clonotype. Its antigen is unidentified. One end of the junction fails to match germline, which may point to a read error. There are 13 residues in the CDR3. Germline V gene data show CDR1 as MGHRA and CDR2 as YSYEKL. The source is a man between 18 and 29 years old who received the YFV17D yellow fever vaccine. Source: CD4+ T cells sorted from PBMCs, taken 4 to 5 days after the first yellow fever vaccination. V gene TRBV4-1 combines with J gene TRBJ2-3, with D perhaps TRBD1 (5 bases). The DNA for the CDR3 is TGTGCCAGCAGCCAGGAAGGGGCAGATACGCAGTATTTT. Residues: CASSQEGADTQYF.